The 16 T cell receptor beta chains presented below share a single source sample, sequenced in a study of cytomegalovirus exposure and HLA in healthy donors. The primer mix had 60 Vbeta and 13 Jbeta primers. Measured with immunoSEQ multiplex PCR; TCRdb has only the in-frame clones, and not every one. This table holds about 73,000 clones, 75% found once. Sequencing input: PBMCs. These receptors all stem from a man aged 65 to 79 in good health and CMV-seronegative.

This sequence joins TRBV30 and TRBJ2-6, with 14 bases identical to TRBD2. The germline gives CDR1 GTSNPN, CDR2 SVGIG (reference sequence). The CDR3 is 15 amino acids. The V segment lost 5 bases and the J segment 3 bases; nucleotides outside the gene matches: 0. CDR3 loop: CAWGLAGGGANVLTF. As DNA, the CDR3 is TGTGCCTGGGGACTAGCGGGAGGTGGGGCCAACGTCCTGACTTTC.

The chain employs TRBV6-1 and TRBJ1-2; possibly TRBD1 for D (6 bases). CDR1 and CDR2 from the germline V gene are MNHNS and SASEGT. This CDR3 is built from 15 residues. Trimming left V 5 bases short and J 5 bases short, with 18 bases between. The CDR3 sequence is CASSRGQHSLYGYTF. The DNA for the CDR3 is TGTGCCAGCAGTCGCGGACAGCATTCACTTTATGGCTACACCTTC.

The chain joins TRBV5-1 to TRBJ2-7, with 10 bases aligning to TRBD2. CDR3 length equals 13 residues. The V gene's germline CDR1 is SGHRS and CDR2 YFSETQ. With 0 bases clipped from V and 7 bases from J, the junction kept 1 base outside the gene matches. In DNA form, the CDR3 reads TGCGCCAGCAGCTTGGGACTAGCGGGTGAGCAGTACTTC. This encodes CASSLGLAGEQYF.

The chain links TRBV5-1 to TRBJ1-5, with D unresolved. The CDR3 covers 14 residues. CDR1 is SGHRS, CDR2 YFSETQ, per germline. The V and J ends lost 4 bases and 2 bases respectively, with 10 bases between them. Here the CDR3 reads CASSPAGGNQPQHF. The CDR3 DNA sequence: TGCGCCAGCAGCCCTGCCGGGGGCAATCAGCCCCAGCATTTT.

The J gene is TRBJ2-7, the V gene TRBV6-6, with D perhaps matching TRBD1 (5 bases). This CDR3 has 13 residues. Germline CDR1 reads MNHNY; CDR2 reads SVGAGI (reference sequence). V lost 7 bases and J lost 2, with 12 bases in between. CDR3 DNA sequence: TGTGCCAGCAAGCACCAGACAGCCTACGAGCAGTACTTC. Its protein product is CASKHQTAYEQYF.

This clone was detected once. The rearrangement links TRBV27 to TRBJ2-1; 11 bases line up with TRBD2. The CDR3 is 14 amino acids. V shed 8 bases, J shed 8 bases, and the junction held 8 bases outside the gene matches. Germline CDR1 reads MNHEY; CDR2 reads SMNVEV (reference sequence). The CDR3 DNA sequence: TGTGCCAGCGCCACTAGCGGGAGTGGGGATGAGCAGTTCTTC. Protein product: CASATSGSGDEQFF.

The chain uses TRBV4-1 and TRBJ2-5, with 9 nucleotides matching TRBD1. With 1 base clipped from V and 2 bases from J, the junction kept 11 bases outside the gene matches. This CDR3 spans 18 amino acids. The germline CDR1 and CDR2 sequences are MGHRA and YSYEKL. The CDR3 bases are TGCGCCAGCAGCCAAGCGGGGGGTGGACAGGGGAGGCAAGAGACCCAGTACTTC. Translating gives CASSQAGGGQGRQETQYF.

This rearrangement joins TRBV7-2 to TRBJ1-2, with 7 bases matching TRBD1. Unmatched junction bases numbered 8, after V lost 5 bases and J lost 8 bases. There are 13 residues in the CDR3. Germline V lookup: CDR1 SGHTA, CDR2 FQGNSA. CDR3 residues: CASSIFSGGGYTF. CDR3 DNA sequence: TGTGCCAGCAGCATATTTTCAGGGGGAGGCTACACCTTC.

The J gene is TRBJ2-7, the V gene TRBV10-2; TRBD1 agrees at 10 bases. The CDR3 is 13 amino acids. J was trimmed by 6 bases and V by 9 bases; bases with no gene match: 8. Germline CDR1 WSHSY, CDR2 SAAADI. CDR3: CASKGGTGVEQYF. The CDR3 nucleotides read TGCGCCAGTAAGGGAGGGACAGGGGTCGAGCAGTACTTC.

This clone was counted only a few times. Other DNA sequences in the same sample also yield this CDR3. This chain's CDR3 is CASSSGLAYNEQFF. CDR3 DNA sequence: TGTGCCAGCAGCTCGGGACTAGCTTACAATGAGCAGTTCTTC. J is TRBJ2-1 and V is TRBV11-3; 9 nucleotides match TRBD2. Trimming removed 4 bases from V and 4 bases from J; junction bases left unmatched: 2. CDR1 is SGHNT, CDR2 YENEEA, per germline. This CDR3 is built from 14 residues.

The chain carries TRBV10-3 and TRBJ2-1; possibly TRBD1 for D (6 bases). V gave up 6 bases and J gave up 3 bases, with 15 bases separating them. CDR3 length: 15 amino acids. The V gene's germline CDR1 is ENHRY and CDR2 SYGVKD. CDR3 nucleotides: TGTGCCATCAGAGACTCTGGGGACAACTACAATGAGCAGTTCTTC. Amino acids: CAIRDSGDNYNEQFF.

In this sample, this clone is medium-sized (0.01 to 0.1%). V gene TRBV5-6 combines with J gene TRBJ2-3; D gene ambiguous. The CDR3 is made up of 15 amino acids. Germline lookup yields CDR1 SGHDT and CDR2 YYEEEE. With 1 base removed from V and 2 bases from J, the gap between germline ends came to 11 bases. CDR3 residues: CASSLQVRYTDTQYF. In DNA, the CDR3 is TGTGCCAGCAGCTTGCAGGTCCGGTACACAGATACGCAGTATTTT.

The chain recombines TRBV6-6 with TRBJ1-2; unclear D gene. The CDR3 contains 11 residues. Per the germline V gene, CDR1 is MNHNY and CDR2 is SVGAGI (reference sequence). V lost 6 bases and J lost 3, with 5 bases in between. The CDR3 region has the DNA TGTGCCAGCAGCTCAGACTATGGCTACACCTTC. Protein: CASSSDYGYTF.

V gene TRBV7-2 combines with J gene TRBJ2-5; 7 bases are a match to TRBD1. Germline CDR1 is SGHTA and CDR2 is FQGNSA. With V trimmed by 4 bases and J by 1 base, 3 bases remained unmatched. The CDR3 is made up of 14 amino acids. The CDR3 sequence is CASSSRTGQETQYF. The CDR3 DNA follows: TGTGCCAGCAGCTCGAGGACAGGCCAAGAGACCCAGTACTTC.

The V gene is TRBV18, the J gene TRBJ1-1; D unclear. CDR3 length: 15 residues. Germline-derived CDR1 and CDR2 are KGHSH and LQKENI. Trimming pared 1 base from V and 5 bases from J, leaving 14 bases between. CDR3 DNA sequence: TGTGCCAGCTCACCACTGCACGGGTTCGATACTGAAGCTTTCTTT. The encoded protein is CASSPLHGFDTEAFF.

J is TRBJ2-5 and V is TRBV5-1, with D possibly matching TRBD2 (6 bases). The CDR3 sequence is 16 residues long. The V and J ends lost 1 base and 2 bases respectively, with 15 bases between them. The germline CDR1 and CDR2 sequences are SGHRS and YFSETQ. CDR3 nucleotide sequence: TGCGCCAGCAGCTTGAAGGTGGCGGGGAGACAAGAGACCCAGTACTTC. It encodes CASSLKVAGRQETQYF.